The 30 T cell receptor beta chains below were found in one sample sequenced in a study of blood T cells in healthy people across ages. A sample-barcoded 5' primer and a J-beta primer mix were used in a second PCR of about 7 to 11 cycles. TCRdb analysed the 5' RACE reads with MiXCR anew, one entry per CDR3 protein. The sample has some 1.6 million distinct CDR3 sequences; 30% to 40% are singletons. What was sequenced was blood. These receptors all come from a woman aged 25 to 39 in good health.

The V call is TRBV20-1, the J call TRBJ2-1, with TRBD2 identical over 9 bases. V gave up 2 bases and J gave up 10 bases; unmatched junction bases: 12. CDR1 DFQATT and CDR2 SNEGSKA come from the germline V gene (reference sequence). This CDR3 has 15 residues. Here the CDR3 DNA reads TGCAGTGCTAGATCCGGAGGGGTAGCGGGAGAGGAGCAGTTCTTC. Translated, it gives CSARSGGVAGEEQFF.

V and J are TRBV20-1 and TRBJ2-1; TRBD2 matches at 7 bases. After removal of 0 bases from V and 8 bases from J, the junction contained 7 bases not matched to a gene. The CDR3 sequence is 14 residues long. CDR1 and CDR2 from the germline V gene are DFQATT and SNEGSKA (reference sequence). DNA for the CDR3: TGCAGTGCTAGAGATGACGGGAGGCAGGATGAGCAGTTCTTC. Translated, it gives CSARDDGRQDEQFF.

This clonotype came up many times. This rearrangement joins TRBV20-1 to TRBJ1-1, with D possibly matching TRBD1 (5 bases). The CDR3 is 14 residues long. Trimming shortened V by 2 bases and J by 2 bases, and 12 bases separated the two germline ends. CDR1 and CDR2 from the germline V gene are DFQATT and SNEGSKA (reference sequence). CDR3 bases: TGCAGTGCTAGAAAACAGGCTGATAACACTGAAGCTTTCTTT. It is translated as CSARKQADNTEAFF.

This clonotype appeared a few times. The chain employs TRBV6-1 and TRBJ2-1; maybe TRBD1 (5 bases). The CDR3 consists of 15 residues. V lost 0 bases to trimming and J lost 0 bases, with 6 bases between them. Germline V gene lookup returns CDR1 MNHNS and CDR2 SASEGT. The CDR3 is CASSEATGSYNEQFF. CDR3 nucleotide sequence: TGTGCCAGCAGTGAAGCCACAGGCTCCTACAATGAGCAGTTCTTC.

This chain links TRBV6-8 with TRBJ2-7; 9 bases fit TRBD1. Germline V gene data show CDR1 as MNHGY and CDR2 as SAAAGT. The CDR3 extends over 16 amino acids. V was pared by 5 bases and J by 4 bases, with 12 bases of the junction left unmatched. For the CDR3, the DNA is TGTGCCAGCAGTATGGGTTTGGGACAGGGTCAGTACGAGCAGTACTTC. Translated, it gives CASSMGLGQGQYEQYF.

In this sample, this clonotype turned up a few times. This chain connects TRBV20-1 to TRBJ2-1; TRBD2 agrees at 12 bases. The V segment lost 0 bases and the J segment 8 bases; nucleotides outside the gene matches: 5. Per the germline V gene, CDR1 is DFQATT and CDR2 is SNEGSKA (reference sequence). This CDR3 has 15 residues. CDR3 loop: CSARDPRLAGDEQFF. DNA for the CDR3: TGCAGTGCTAGAGATCCCAGACTAGCGGGAGATGAGCAGTTCTTC.

The chain employs TRBV20-1 and TRBJ2-5; 10 positions agree with TRBD1. J was trimmed by 5 bases and V by 5 bases; bases with no gene match: 14. This CDR3 comprises 16 residues. CDR1 and CDR2 from the germline V gene are DFQATT and SNEGSKA (reference sequence). In DNA form, the CDR3 reads TGCAGTGCTGTTGACAGGGGGCGGAATTTTGGGGAGACCCAGTACTTC. Protein product: CSAVDRGRNFGETQYF.

Details on this clonotype: At one boundary the junction diverges from the germline segment, which might be a read error. V usage is TRBV5-1 and J usage is TRBJ2-5, with 7 positions matching TRBD2. Germline CDR1 is SGHRS and CDR2 is YFSETQ. The CDR3 covers 17 residues. DNA for the CDR3: TGCGCCAGCAACCCTTCGGCGGGAGCAATATCGGAAGAGACCCTGTACTTC. It codes for CASNPSAGAISEETLYF.

The chain uses TRBV5-1 and TRBJ2-3; perhaps TRBD1 as D (6 bases). Between the trimmed V and J ends, which lost 5 bases and 7 bases, there was a span of 17 bases. The CDR3 covers 14 residues. Per germline, CDR1 SGHRS and CDR2 YFSETQ. CDR3 amino acids: CASSSGTLGNTQYF. The CDR3 DNA reads TGCGCCAGCAGTTCCGGGACACTCGGCAATACGCAGTATTTT. The whole variable domain, filled in from reference TRBV5-1 and TRBJ2-3, reads KAGVTQTPRYLIKTRGQQVTLSCSPISGHRSVSWYQQTPGQGLQFLFEYFSETQRNKGNFPGRFSGRQFSNSRSEMNVSTLELGDSALYLCASSSGTLGNTQYFGPGTRLTVL.

This rearrangement joins TRBV4-1 to TRBJ2-7; D ambiguous. Between the trimmed V and J ends, which lost 0 bases and 8 bases, there was a span of 26 bases. The CDR3 has 18 residues. Per the germline V gene, CDR1 is MGHRA and CDR2 is YSYEKL. The CDR3 coding sequence is TGCGCCAGCAGCCAAGAAGGGTTAGTGGTATCAACCAATTCGAAGCAGTACTTC. Residues: CASSQEGLVVSTNSKQYF.

This chain connects TRBV10-2 to TRBJ2-7; maybe TRBD1 (6 bases). The CDR3 has 14 amino acids. Germline-derived CDR1 and CDR2 are WSHSY and SAAADI. The V and J ends lost 3 bases and 5 bases respectively, with 14 bases between them. CDR3 region: CASSDNRVDDEQYF. The CDR3 nucleotides read TGCGCCAGCAGTGATAACAGGGTGGATGACGAGCAGTACTTC.

The genes are TRBV28 and TRBJ2-5; 7 nucleotides agree with TRBD1. Germline V gene lookup returns CDR1 MDHEN and CDR2 SYDVKM. Trimming at V came to 4 bases and at J to 2 bases, leaving 7 bases not matched to a gene. The CDR3 sequence is 15 residues long. The DNA of the CDR3 is TGTGCCAGCAGTTCCGGGACAGACATTCAAGAGACCCAGTACTTC. Amino acids: CASSSGTDIQETQYF.

This sequence joins TRBV4-1 and TRBJ2-1, with a possible D match to TRBD1 (6 bases). Trimming cost V 0 bases and J 10 bases, with 19 bases left between them. The CDR3 is 16 residues long. CDR1 is MGHRA, CDR2 YSYEKL, per germline. The CDR3 DNA follows: TGCGCCAGCAGCCAAGAACCAACAGGGAGTCCCTACGAGCAGTTCTTC. Protein: CASSQEPTGSPYEQFF.

This chain uses TRBV6-6 with TRBJ2-5; TRBD2 aligns across 12 bases. The CDR3 consists of 16 residues. Germline values: CDR1 MNHNY, CDR2 SVGAGI (reference sequence). Trimming took 4 bases from V and 3 from J; bases not matched to a gene: 6. The CDR3 sequence is CASSSRGLAGKETQYF. The CDR3 DNA is TGTGCCAGCAGTTCCCGCGGACTAGCGGGAAAAGAGACCCAGTACTTC.

The gene calls are TRBV13 and TRBJ1-4; TRBD1 might be the D (6 bases). Germline V lookup: CDR1 PRHDT, CDR2 FYEKMQ (reference sequence). CDR3 length equals 14 residues. The ends were cut back, 3 bases at V and 4 bases at J, with 9 bases in the middle. The CDR3, as DNA: TGTGCCAGCAGCTTTGGCAGGGGTAATGAAAAACTGTTTTTT. Amino acid sequence: CASSFGRGNEKLFF.

V is TRBV7-2 and J is TRBJ2-3; 8 bases align to TRBD2. V dropped 6 bases and J dropped 6; count of bases not matched to a gene: 8. The CDR3 extends over 14 amino acids. Germline CDR1 SGHTA, CDR2 FQGNSA. The chain's CDR3 is CASSRAGVMDTQYF. As DNA, the CDR3 is TGTGCCAGCAGTCGAGCGGGAGTAATGGATACGCAGTATTTT.

This clonotype was counted a few times. This chain links TRBV9 with TRBJ2-1; the match to TRBD2 covers 9 bases. Per germline, CDR1 SGDLS and CDR2 YYNGEE. Trimming cost V 1 base and J 3 bases; bases outside gene matches: 20. CDR3 length: 21 residues. The CDR3 DNA reads as TGTGCCAGCAGCGTAACCCTACTAGCGGGCGATGTCGGTCGACACTACAATGAGCAGTTCTTC. Its protein product is CASSVTLLAGDVGRHYNEQFF.

As to this clonotype: Germline is not matched at one junction end, which may reflect a read error. The chain is built from TRBV11-2 and TRBJ2-2; D not certain. This CDR3 contains 12 residues. Germline CDR1 and CDR2: SGHAT and FQNNGV. The CDR3 loop reads CTSKWNTGELFF. In nucleotides, the CDR3 is TGCACCAGCAAGTGGAACACCGGGGAGCTGTTTTTT.

V and J are TRBV20-1 and TRBJ2-3, with unresolved D. CDR3 length: 12 amino acids. From germline, CDR1 is DFQATT and CDR2 SNEGSKA (reference sequence). V shed 4 bases and J shed 5 bases, with 10 bases lying between them. The CDR3 is CSAMMGKDTQYF. Here the CDR3 DNA reads TGCAGTGCTATGATGGGGAAAGATACGCAGTATTTT.

This chain uses TRBV28 with TRBJ2-7, with D perhaps TRBD2 (6 bases). V lost 6 bases and J 2 bases, leaving 14 bases between the germline ends. The CDR3 loop spans 14 amino acids. Germline CDR1 reads MDHEN; CDR2 reads SYDVKM. The CDR3 nucleotides are TGTGCCAGCAGATGGGGGGAGTTGACCTACGAGCAGTACTTC. This sequence encodes CASRWGELTYEQYF. Together with reference TRBV28 and TRBJ2-7, the CDR3 gives the full variable domain: DVKVTQSSRYLVKRTGEKVFLECVQDMDHENMFWYRQDPGLGLRLIYFSYDVKMKEKGDIPEGYSVSREKKERFSLILESASTNQTSMYLCASRWGELTYEQYFGPGTRLTVT.

This clonotype was detected many times. V usage is TRBV25-1 and J usage is TRBJ2-7, with 8 bases lining up with TRBD1. Germline trimming cut 3 bases from V and 2 bases from J; bases unmatched to any gene: 0. The CDR3 extends over 13 amino acids. CDR1 is MGHDK, CDR2 SYGVNS, per germline. Written as DNA, the CDR3 is TGTGCCAGCAGTGAGACAGGGGCCTACGAGCAGTACTTC. Residues: CASSETGAYEQYF.

The V and J genes are TRBV4-1 and TRBJ1-1; tentative D call: TRBD1 (5 bases). The germline V gene encodes CDR1 MGHRA and CDR2 YSYEKL. CDR3 size: 15 residues. Trimming removed 4 bases from V and 1 base from J, with 13 bases in between. This CDR3 reads CASSPRQFANTEAFF. DNA of the CDR3: TGCGCCAGCAGCCCGAGACAGTTTGCGAACACTGAAGCTTTCTTT.

V and J are TRBV6-1 and TRBJ1-5; TRBD1 matches 9 bases. CDR1 MNHNS and CDR2 SASEGT come from the germline V gene. The CDR3 length is 18 residues. With 8 bases clipped from V and 2 bases from J, the junction kept 16 bases outside the gene matches. The CDR3 nucleotides read TGTGCCAGCCTGGGGGTTGTGGACAGGGGATGGGGCAATCAGCCCCAGCATTTT. Protein product: CASLGVVDRGWGNQPQHF.

CDR3 sequence (DNA): TGTGCCAAAAAAGGGGGGGACAGGGAAAGCTCTGGGGCCAACGTCCTGACTTTC. Translation: CAKKGGDRESSGANVLTF. V usage is TRBV7-2 and J usage is TRBJ2-6; 9 bases match TRBD1. The CDR3 runs to 18 residues. The junction had 13 bases not matched to a gene; V was cut back by 10 bases and J by 0 bases. Germline assignment: CDR1 SGHTA and CDR2 FQGNSA.

The V gene is TRBV10-3, the J gene TRBJ2-2; no clear D. Trimming removed 6 bases at V and 5 bases at J, with 16 bases between. The CDR3 loop spans 15 amino acids. CDR1 and CDR2 (germline): ENHRY, SYGVKD. CDR3 nucleotide sequence: TGTGCCATCAGCCCCACCGTTGATTTAACCGGGGAGCTGTTTTTT. Translation: CAISPTVDLTGELFF.

Note on this clonotype: The CDR3 does not close with the conserved phenylalanine or tryptophan, likely indicating a read error. The CDR3 coding sequence is TGCAGTGCCCCCGTCATCTCCGAGTTATACGAGCAGTACTGC. Protein product: CSAPVISELYEQYC. V is TRBV20-1 and J is TRBJ2-7, with unresolved D. Trimming left V 6 bases short and J 4 bases short, with 19 bases between. Germline assignment: CDR1 DFQATT and CDR2 SNEGSKA (reference sequence). The CDR3 is 14 amino acids.

This clonotype has just a few counts. It may be a read error: a sequence one base away is much more abundant. The V gene is TRBV2, the J gene TRBJ2-1; tentative D call: TRBD2 (6 bases). Germline lookup yields CDR1 SNHLY and CDR2 FYNNEI. CDR3 length equals 15 residues. The CDR3 bases are TGTGCCGGCAGTCCCGGGACTCTCGGGTACAATGAGCAGTTCTTC. Amino acid sequence: CAGSPGTLGYNEQFF.

This clonotype was seen a few times. This CDR3 reads CASSESGSFNEQYF. The CDR3 DNA reads TGTGCCAGCAGTGAAAGCGGGAGCTTCAACGAGCAGTACTTC. This chain uses TRBV6-1 with TRBJ2-7; TRBD2 matches at 8 bases. V was clipped by 2 bases and J by 5 bases; unmatched bases: 5. The CDR3 totals 14 residues. Germline loops: CDR1 MNHNS, CDR2 SASEGT.

The rearrangement joins TRBV4-1 to TRBJ2-7; 7 bases align to TRBD2. Trimming at V came to 1 base and at J to 6 bases, leaving 9 bases not matched to a gene. The germline gives CDR1 MGHRA, CDR2 YSYEKL. The CDR3 has 15 amino acids. Here the CDR3 DNA reads TGCGCCAGCAGCCAAGCGGGACTAAGATCTAGCGAGCAGTACTTC. Protein sequence: CASSQAGLRSSEQYF.

The V and J genes are TRBV4-1 and TRBJ1-5; D unresolved. The CDR3 has 15 amino acids. V was pared by 3 bases and J by 6 bases, with 15 bases between. Germline CDR1 and CDR2: MGHRA and YSYEKL. The CDR3 DNA reads TGCGCCAGCAGCCAGTGGGCAGGCCTGGGTCAGCCCCAGCATTTT. This gives the protein CASSQWAGLGQPQHF.